This paragraph covers one T cell receptor beta chain sequence. Those enrolled, adults aged roughly 18 to 89 years, came from fewer than 25 US areas. Cohort assignment relied on participant-reported clinical history. The data were taken from a study of blood T cell repertoires in COVID-19. The wider study: T cells, B-cell-depleted T cells, or PBMCs supplied cDNA or gDNA.

Trimming pared 4 bases from V and 1 base from J, leaving 16 bases between. Germline CDR1 is SGHKS and CDR2 is YYEKEE (reference sequence). The CDR3 consists of 16 residues. The method was immunoSEQ multiplex PCR; TCRdb's version includes in-frame clones alone and lacks a portion of them. The sample holds 200,000 to 250,000 clones, about nine tenths seen once. The sequenced sample was PBMCs or T cells enriched from blood (not recorded which). The chain has TRBV5-5 and TRBJ2-3; D may be TRBD2 (6 bases). The TCR originated in a man aged 40-49 years who had recovered from COVID-19. CDR3 residues: CASSILALGGTDTQYF. For the CDR3, the DNA is TGTGCCAGCAGCATTCTAGCGCTGGGGGGCACAGATACGCAGTATTTT. Using reference TRBV5-5 and TRBJ2-3 for the parts outside the CDR3, the full variable domain is DAGVTQSPTHLIKTRGQQVTLRCSPISGHKSVSWYQQVLGQGPQFIFQYYEKEERGRGNFPDRFSARQFPNYSSELNVNALLLGDSALYLCASSILALGGTDTQYFGPGTRLTVL.